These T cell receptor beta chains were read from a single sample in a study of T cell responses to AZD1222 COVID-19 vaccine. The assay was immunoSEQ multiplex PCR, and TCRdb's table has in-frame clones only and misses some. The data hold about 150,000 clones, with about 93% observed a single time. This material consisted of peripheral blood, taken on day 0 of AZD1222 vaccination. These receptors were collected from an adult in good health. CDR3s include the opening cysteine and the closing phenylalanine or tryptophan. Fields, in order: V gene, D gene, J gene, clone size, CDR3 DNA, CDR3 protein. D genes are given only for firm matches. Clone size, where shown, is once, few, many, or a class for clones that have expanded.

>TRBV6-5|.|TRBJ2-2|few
TGTGCCAGCAGTTACTCGGCGGGACCCATTACCGGGGAGCTGTTTTTT
CASSYSAGPITGELFF
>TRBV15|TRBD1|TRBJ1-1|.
TGTGCCACCAGTCGGGACAGCCTGAACACTGAAGCTTTCTTT
CATSRDSLNTEAFF
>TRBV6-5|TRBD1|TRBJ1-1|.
TGTGCCAGCAGATTAAGGACAGGGGACCCTGAAGCTTTCTTT
CASRLRTGDPEAFF
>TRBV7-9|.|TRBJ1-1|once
TGTGCCAGCAGCTTAGTTGGGCAGGGAGGTGAAGCTTTCTTT
CASSLVGQGGEAFF
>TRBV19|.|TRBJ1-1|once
TGTGCCAGTAGTATTGTAGTGGGGTCCACTGAAGCTTTCTTT
CASSIVVGSTEAFF
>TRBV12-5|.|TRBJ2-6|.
TGTGCTAGTGGTTTGGTAATCACAGCTGGGGCCAACGTCCTGACTTTC
CASGLVITAGANVLTF
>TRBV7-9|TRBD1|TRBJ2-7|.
TGTGCCAGCAGCTTAACCAGGGGGCGTTTTAACGAGCAGTACTTC
CASSLTRGRFNEQYF
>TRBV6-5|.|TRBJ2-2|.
TGTGCCAGCAGTAGGACGGTGAACACCGGGGAGCTGTTTTTT
CASSRTVNTGELFF
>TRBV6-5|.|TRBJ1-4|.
TGTGCCAGCATGGCCTTAGAAGAAAAACTGTTTTTT
CASMALEEKLFF
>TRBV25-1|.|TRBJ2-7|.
TGTGCCAGCAGTGGGGGGGATTCCTACGAGCAGTACTTC
CASSGGDSYEQYF
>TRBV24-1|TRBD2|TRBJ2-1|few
TGTGCCACCAGTGATACTGGAGCGGGAGGCTCGAACAATGAGCAGTTCTTC
CATSDTGAGGSNNEQFF
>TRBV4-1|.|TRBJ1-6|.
TGCGCCAGCAGACGGGACCTCGGAGATTCACCCCTCCACTTT
CASRRDLGDSPLHF
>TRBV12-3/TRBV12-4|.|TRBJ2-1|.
TGTGCCAGCCGCCAACAGGGAGGTCATGAGCAGTTCTTC
CASRQQGGHEQFF
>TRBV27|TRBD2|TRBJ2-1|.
TGTGCCAGCAGTTTATATCGGACTAGCGGGTACAATGAGCAGTTCTTC
CASSLYRTSGYNEQFF
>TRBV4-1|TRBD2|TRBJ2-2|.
TGCGCCAGCAGCCAATATCTTCTAGCGGGAGGGTCCACCGGGGAGCTGTTTTTT
CASSQYLLAGGSTGELFF
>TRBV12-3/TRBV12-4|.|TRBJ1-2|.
TGTGCCAGCAGCCCGTCGGGGTATGGCTACACCTTC
CASSPSGYGYTF